This T cell receptor beta chain was captured by sequencing in a study of T cell repertoires in cytomegalovirus infection. For the study at large: HLA-C-restricted CMV epitopes, recently identified, and well-studied HLA-B-restricted ones were used by the study. Evidence of both CMV infection and a matching HLA type came from public TCR beta signatures. Study findings and constraints: There were HLA-C-restricted CMV-specific TCR beta clonotypes dominating the ex vivo response.

TCRdb analysed the reads with MiXCR anew, one entry per CDR3 protein. The data contain approximately 910,000 distinct CDR3 sequences, 31% of them singletons. This clonotype appeared many times. Its antigen is as yet unknown. CDR3 size: 15 residues. The germline CDR1 and CDR2 sequences are SEHNR and FQNEAQ (reference sequence). V lost 4 bases to trimming and J lost 0 bases, with 10 bases between them. The V and J genes are TRBV7-9 and TRBJ1-5; D uncertain. The sequenced sample was cultured CD8+ T cells from PBMCs, obtained from culture after CMV antigen stimulation. The origin of this receptor is a human donor in good health (CMV status not recorded). Some clones in this sample may be carry-over from other donors' samples. CDR3 residues: CASSSGRHSNQPQHF. The CDR3 DNA follows: TGTGCCAGCAGCTCCGGACGCCATAGCAATCAGCCCCAGCATTTT.